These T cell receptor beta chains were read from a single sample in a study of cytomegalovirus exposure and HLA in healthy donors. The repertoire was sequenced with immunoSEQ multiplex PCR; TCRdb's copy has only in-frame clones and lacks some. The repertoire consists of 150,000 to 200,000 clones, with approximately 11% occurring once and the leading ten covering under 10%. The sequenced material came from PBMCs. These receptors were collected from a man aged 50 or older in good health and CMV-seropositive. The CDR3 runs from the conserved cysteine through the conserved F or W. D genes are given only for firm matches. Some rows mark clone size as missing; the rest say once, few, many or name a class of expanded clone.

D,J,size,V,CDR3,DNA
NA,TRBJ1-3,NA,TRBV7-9,CASSLDRNYPSGNTIYF,TGTGCCAGCAGCTTAGACAGAAATTACCCCTCTGGAAACACCATATATTTT
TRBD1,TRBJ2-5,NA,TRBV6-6,CASRQGAETQYF,TGTGCCAGCCGCCAGGGGGCAGAGACCCAGTACTTC
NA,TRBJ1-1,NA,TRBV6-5,CASSYSVGGAEAFF,TGTGCCAGCAGTTACTCGGTGGGAGGCGCTGAAGCTTTCTTT
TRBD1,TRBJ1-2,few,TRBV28,CASSSSGQGNYGYTF,TGTGCCAGCAGTTCCTCCGGACAGGGGAACTATGGCTACACCTTC
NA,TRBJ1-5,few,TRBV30,CAWSAESSNQPQHF,TGTGCCTGGAGTGCCGAGTCTAGCAATCAGCCCCAGCATTTT
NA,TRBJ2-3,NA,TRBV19,CASSPRTTGGVTDTQYF,TGTGCCAGTAGTCCCCGGACAACAGGGGGGGTCACAGATACGCAGTATTTT
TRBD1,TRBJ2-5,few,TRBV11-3,CASSSGQGGETQYF,TGTGCCAGCAGCAGCGGACAGGGGGGGGAGACCCAGTACTTC
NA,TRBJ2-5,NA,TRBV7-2,CASSPDGGRETQYF,TGTGCCAGCAGCCCAGATGGGGGGAGAGAGACCCAGTACTTC
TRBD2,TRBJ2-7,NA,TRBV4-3,CASSPGLAYEQYF,TGCGCCAGCAGCCCGGGACTAGCTTACGAGCAGTACTTC
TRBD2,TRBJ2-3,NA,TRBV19,CASSIRRTSLVDTQYF,TGTGCCAGTAGTATCCGTCGGACTAGTTTGGTAGATACGCAGTATTTT
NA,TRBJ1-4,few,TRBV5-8,CASSLIGGDEKLFF,TGTGCCAGCAGCTTGATCGGGGGTGATGAAAAACTGTTTTTT
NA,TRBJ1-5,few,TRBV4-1,CASSQDLVYGNQPQHF,TGCGCCAGCAGCCAAGATCTAGTCTACGGCAATCAGCCCCAGCATTTT
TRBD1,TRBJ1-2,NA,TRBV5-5,CASSLVTGGAYGYTF,TGTGCCAGCAGCTTGGTAACAGGGGGTGCCTATGGCTACACCTTC
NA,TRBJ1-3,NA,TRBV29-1,CSVTVGGVSGNTIYF,TGCAGCGTAACCGTAGGGGGTGTTTCTGGAAACACCATATATTTT
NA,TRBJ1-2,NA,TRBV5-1,CASSPSELITYGYTF,TGCGCCAGCAGCCCGAGCGAGTTGATAACCTATGGCTACACCTTC
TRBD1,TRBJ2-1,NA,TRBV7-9,CASSLPGDRAVEQFF,TGTGCCAGCAGCCTACCCGGGGACAGGGCGGTTGAGCAGTTCTTC
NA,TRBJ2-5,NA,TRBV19,CASSNRPFGETQYF,TGTGCCAGTAGCAACCGACCCTTCGGGGAGACCCAGTACTTC
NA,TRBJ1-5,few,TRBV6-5,CASSYSVRAPPQHF,TGTGCCAGCAGTTACTCGGTCAGGGCCCCTCCCCAGCATTTT
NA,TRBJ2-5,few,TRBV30,CAFRPQGETQYF,TGTGCCTTTAGGCCCCAGGGAGAGACCCAGTACTTC
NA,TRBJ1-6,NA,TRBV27,CASAASSYNSPLHF,TGTGCCAGCGCAGCGAGCTCCTATAATTCACCCCTCCACTTT
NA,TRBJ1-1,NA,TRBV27,CASSTNRQIRMNTEAFF,TGTGCCAGCAGCACTAATAGACAGATAAGGATGAACACTGAAGCTTTCTTT
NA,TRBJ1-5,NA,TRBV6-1,CASSEAQGNNQPQHF,TGTGCCAGCAGTGAAGCCCAGGGCAACAATCAGCCCCAGCATTTT
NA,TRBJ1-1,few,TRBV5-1,CASSLRTGSTEAFF,TGCGCCAGCAGCTTACGTACAGGATCGACTGAAGCTTTCTTT
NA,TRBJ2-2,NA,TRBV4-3,CASSQDGLIRTGELFF,TGCGCCAGCAGCCAAGATGGCCTCATCCGTACCGGGGAGCTGTTTTTT
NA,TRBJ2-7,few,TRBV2,CASSDRGYEQYF,TGTGCCAGCAGTGACAGGGGCTACGAGCAGTACTTC
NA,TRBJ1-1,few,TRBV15,CATSTFLGQGEAFF,TGTGCCACCAGCACGTTTTTGGGGCAGGGTGAAGCTTTCTTT
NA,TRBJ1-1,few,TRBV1,CTSSHLVKLNTEAFF,TGCACCAGCAGCCACCTAGTAAAGTTGAACACTGAAGCTTTCTTT
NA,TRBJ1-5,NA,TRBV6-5,CASSRTGGNQPQHF,TGTGCCAGCAGTCGAACGGGGGGTAATCAGCCCCAGCATTTT
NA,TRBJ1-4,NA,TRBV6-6,CASSYPRGSTNEKLFF,TGTGCCAGCAGTTACCCACGAGGGTCAACTAATGAAAAACTGTTTTTT
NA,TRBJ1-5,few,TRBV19,CASSIPSAGWRQPQHF,TGTGCCAGTAGTATACCGTCAGCGGGTTGGCGTCAGCCCCAGCATTTT
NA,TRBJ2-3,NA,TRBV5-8,CASSFGGDTDTQYF,TGTGCCAGCAGCTTTGGCGGGGACACAGATACGCAGTATTTT
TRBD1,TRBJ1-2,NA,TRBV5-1,CASSLEGAFYGYTF,TGCGCCAGCAGCTTGGAGGGGGCCTTCTATGGCTACACCTTC
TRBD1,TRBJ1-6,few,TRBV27,CASSHRGLRSSPLHF,TGTGCCAGCAGTCACAGGGGGCTAAGAAGTTCACCCCTCCACTTT
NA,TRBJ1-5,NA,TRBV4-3,CASSQELFQNYQPQHF,TGCGCCAGCAGCCAAGAATTGTTTCAGAATTATCAGCCCCAGCATTTT
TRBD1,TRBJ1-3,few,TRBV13,CASSGGQFSGNTIYF,TGTGCCAGCAGTGGGGGACAGTTCTCTGGAAACACCATATATTTT
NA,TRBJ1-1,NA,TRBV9,CASSVAGNTEAFF,TGTGCCAGCAGCGTAGCGGGGAACACTGAAGCTTTCTTT
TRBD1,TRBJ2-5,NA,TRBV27,CASSRTGGTYPIQETQYF,TGTGCCAGCAGTCGGACAGGGGGCACTTACCCCATCCAAGAGACCCAGTACTTC